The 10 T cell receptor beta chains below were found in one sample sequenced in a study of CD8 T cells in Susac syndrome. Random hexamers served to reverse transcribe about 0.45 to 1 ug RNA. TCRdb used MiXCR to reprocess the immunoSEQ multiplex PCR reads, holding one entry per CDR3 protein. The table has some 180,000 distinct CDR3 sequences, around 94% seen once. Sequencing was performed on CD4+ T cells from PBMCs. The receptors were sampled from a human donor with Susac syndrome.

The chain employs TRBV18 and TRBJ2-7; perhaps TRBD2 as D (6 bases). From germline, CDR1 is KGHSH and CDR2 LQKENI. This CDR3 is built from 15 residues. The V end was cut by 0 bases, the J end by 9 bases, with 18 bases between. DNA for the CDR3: TGTGCCAGCTCACCACCGGCAGGACCTACGGGGGTGCAGTACTTC. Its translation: CASSPPAGPTGVQYF.

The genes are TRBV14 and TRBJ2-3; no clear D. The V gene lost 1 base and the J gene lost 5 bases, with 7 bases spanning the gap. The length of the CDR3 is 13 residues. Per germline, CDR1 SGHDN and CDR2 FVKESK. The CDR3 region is CASSQGLLDTQYF. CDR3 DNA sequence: TGTGCCAGCAGCCAAGGGCTCTTAGATACGCAGTATTTT.

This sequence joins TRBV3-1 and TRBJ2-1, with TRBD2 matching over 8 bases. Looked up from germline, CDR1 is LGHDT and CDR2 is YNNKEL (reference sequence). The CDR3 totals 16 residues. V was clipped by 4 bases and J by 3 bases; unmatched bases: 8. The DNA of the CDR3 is TGTGCCAGCAGCCCGTTCGCGGGGGGAATCTACAATGAGCAGTTCTTC. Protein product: CASSPFAGGIYNEQFF.

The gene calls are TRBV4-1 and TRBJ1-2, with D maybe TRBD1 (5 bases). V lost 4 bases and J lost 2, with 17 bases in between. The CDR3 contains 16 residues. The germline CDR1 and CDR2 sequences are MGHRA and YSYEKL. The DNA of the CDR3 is TGCGCCAGCAGCCCTCGGGGCGGAGACTCCAACTATGGCTACACCTTC. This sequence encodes CASSPRGGDSNYGYTF.

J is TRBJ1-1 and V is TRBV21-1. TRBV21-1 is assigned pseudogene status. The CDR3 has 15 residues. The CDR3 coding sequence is TGTGCCAGCAGCGCCCTGGAGGGGCCAAACACTGAAGCTTTCTTT. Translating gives CASSALEGPNTEAFF.

CDR3 bases: TGTGCCAGCAGCAAAGGACTAGGCTCCTACAATGAGCAGTTCTTC. This gives the protein CASSKGLGSYNEQFF. The V gene is TRBV7-6, the J gene TRBJ2-1, with 7 bases lining up with TRBD2. Germline values: CDR1 SGHVS, CDR2 FNYEAQ. CDR3 size: 15 residues. Germline trimming cut 5 bases from V and 0 bases from J; bases unmatched to any gene: 4. The full variable domain, its missing parts supplied by reference TRBV7-6 and TRBJ2-1, is GAGVSQSPRYKVTKRGQDVALRCDPISGHVSLYWYRQALGQGPEFLTYFNYEAQQDKSGLPNDRFSAERPEGSISTLTIQRTEQRDSAMYRCASSKGLGSYNEQFFGPGTRLTVL.

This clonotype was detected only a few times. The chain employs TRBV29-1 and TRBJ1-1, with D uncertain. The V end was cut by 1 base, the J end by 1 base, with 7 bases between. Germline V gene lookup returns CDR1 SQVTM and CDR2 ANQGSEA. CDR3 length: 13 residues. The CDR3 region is CSVEGAPNTEAFF. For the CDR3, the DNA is TGCAGCGTTGAAGGGGCCCCGAACACTGAAGCTTTCTTT.

CDR3 sequence (DNA): TGCAGTGCTAGTCGGACAGACAGGGGGCTGAACACTGAAGCTTTCTTT. This codes for CSASRTDRGLNTEAFF. The V gene is TRBV20-1, the J gene TRBJ1-1, with TRBD1 identical over 10 bases. The V gene end was trimmed by 3 bases and the J gene end by 0 bases; junction bases not matched to a gene: 7. Looked up from germline, CDR1 is DFQATT and CDR2 is SNEGSKA (reference sequence). The CDR3 loop spans 16 amino acids.

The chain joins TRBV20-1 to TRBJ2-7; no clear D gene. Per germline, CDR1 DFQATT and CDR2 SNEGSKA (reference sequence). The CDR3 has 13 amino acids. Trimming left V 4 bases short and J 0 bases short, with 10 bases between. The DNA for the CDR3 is TGCAGTGCTATTGTACTACGCTCCTACGAGCAGTACTTC. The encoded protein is CSAIVLRSYEQYF.

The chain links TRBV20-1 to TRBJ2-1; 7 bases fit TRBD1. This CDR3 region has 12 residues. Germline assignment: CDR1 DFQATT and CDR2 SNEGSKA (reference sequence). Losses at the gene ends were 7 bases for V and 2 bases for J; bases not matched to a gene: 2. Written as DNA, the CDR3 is TGCAGTGGACAGGGAACCTACAATGAGCAGTTCTTC. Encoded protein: CSGQGTYNEQFF.